One and the same sample provided the 26 T cell receptor beta chains below, sequenced in a study of blood T cells in healthy people across ages. Together with a sample-barcoded 5' primer, a J-beta primer mix was included in a second PCR lasting about 7 to 12 cycles. TCRdb used MiXCR to reprocess the 5' RACE reads, holding one entry per CDR3 protein. The sample includes about 670,000 distinct CDR3 sequences, about 51% of them seen just once. Sequenced material: blood. These receptors all come from a woman older than 75 in good health.

This clonotype was counted at least ten times. The genes are TRBV4-2 and TRBJ1-6, with D uncertain. CDR1 and CDR2 from the germline V gene are LGHNA and YNFKEQ. The CDR3 has 14 amino acids. Trimming took off 4 bases at V and 12 bases at J, with 16 bases between the two ends. The CDR3, as DNA: TGTGCCAGCAGCCCCCGCCCTTTTATGGAACCCCTCCACTTT. Its protein product is CASSPRPFMEPLHF.

This chain uses TRBV7-9 with TRBJ1-1; D is unresolved. Trimming shortened V by 3 bases and J by 4 bases, and 12 bases separated the two germline ends. Per the germline V gene, CDR1 is SEHNR and CDR2 is FQNEAQ (reference sequence). This CDR3 comprises 14 residues. The CDR3 bases are TGTGCCAGCAGCTTTTCGGGTTTACCCACTGAAGCTTTCTTT. Protein: CASSFSGLPTEAFF.

The sample holds many counts of this clonotype. The V call is TRBV7-2, the J call TRBJ2-3, with 7 bases lining up with TRBD1. Trimming took 5 bases from V and 13 from J; bases not matched to a gene: 12. CDR1 and CDR2 from the germline V gene are SGHTA and FQGNSA. The CDR3 runs 13 residues. DNA for the CDR3: TGTGCCAGCAGCCCTGGGACAGCTAAAAGGGAGTATTTT. Amino acid sequence: CASSPGTAKREYF.

This clonotype was recorded a few times. The chain is built from TRBV6-5 and TRBJ2-6; the D gene is possibly TRBD1 (6 bases). V gave up 0 bases and J gave up 0 bases, with 6 bases separating them. The CDR3 sequence is 16 residues long. Germline assignment: CDR1 MNHEY and CDR2 SVGAGI. CDR3 region: CASSYSTGSGANVLTF. For the CDR3, the DNA is TGTGCCAGCAGTTACTCGACAGGCTCTGGGGCCAACGTCCTGACTTTC.

This clonotype has more than one count but fewer than ten. J is TRBJ1-1 and V is TRBV5-1, with D maybe TRBD1 (5 bases). This CDR3 contains 14 residues. With 6 bases removed from V and 0 bases from J, the gap between germline ends came to 12 bases. CDR1 and CDR2 (germline): SGHRS, YFSETQ. CDR3 residues: CASNLRGMNTEAFF. The CDR3, as DNA: TGCGCCAGCAACCTGAGGGGCATGAACACTGAAGCTTTCTTT.

This clonotype has more than one count but fewer than ten. The chain combines TRBV27 with TRBJ1-1; perhaps TRBD1 as D (5 bases). Germline CDR1 reads MNHEY; CDR2 reads SMNVEV (reference sequence). V lost 0 bases and J 1 base, leaving 15 bases between the germline ends. The length of the CDR3 is 17 residues. CDR3 sequence: CASSLSGVTLGNTEAFF. The CDR3 nucleotides are TGTGCCAGCAGTTTATCGGGGGTGACGCTGGGGAACACTGAAGCTTTCTTT.

This clonotype has more than one count but fewer than ten. The chain is built from TRBV4-1 and TRBJ2-3, with 11 bases fitting TRBD2. This CDR3 comprises 21 residues. CDR1 MGHRA and CDR2 YSYEKL come from the germline V gene. The J segment lost 3 bases and the V segment lost 1 base, leaving 18 bases of the junction unmatched. This CDR3 reads CASSQGRRTSGSVWLTDTQYF. CDR3 DNA: TGCGCCAGCAGCCAAGGGAGGAGAACTAGCGGGAGCGTTTGGTTGACAGATACGCAGTATTTT.

This clonotype was observed a handful of times. This chain connects TRBV20-1 to TRBJ1-2; D is unresolved. Deletions cut 0 bases from V and 1 base from J, with 9 bases between. Germline V gives CDR1 DFQATT, CDR2 SNEGSKA (reference sequence). The CDR3 has 14 amino acids. The CDR3 is CSARETASNYGYTF. DNA of the CDR3: TGCAGTGCTAGAGAGACGGCGAGTAACTATGGCTACACCTTC.

Remarks on this clonotype: One junction end does not reproduce the germline sequence, and a read error may be involved. This chain connects TRBV25-1 to TRBJ2-1, with D perhaps TRBD1 or TRBD2 (5 bases each). The CDR3 length is 12 residues. The germline CDR1 and CDR2 sequences are MGHDK and SYGVNS. The DNA of the CDR3 is TGTGCCAGCAGTGAACCGGGACGCTCCCCAGTCTTC. It encodes CASSEPGRSPVF.

The chain couples TRBV18 to TRBJ2-7; D call uncertain. The CDR3 consists of 12 residues. Trimming removed 2 bases at V and 7 bases at J, with 9 bases between. CDR1 and CDR2 (germline): KGHSH, LQKENI. CDR3 sequence reads: CASSPGRGEQYF. CDR3 in DNA: TGTGCCAGCTCACCAGGGCGTGGGGAGCAGTACTTC.

The genes are TRBV5-1 and TRBJ1-1; TRBD1 aligns across 7 bases. With 1 base clipped from V and 4 bases from J, the junction kept 4 bases outside the gene matches. Germline CDR1 and CDR2: SGHRS and YFSETQ. This CDR3 has 14 amino acids. The CDR3 bases are TGCGCCAGCAGCTTGAAGGGGGCAAGCACTGAAGCTTTCTTT. Its translation is CASSLKGASTEAFF. The variable domain in full, with the rest retrieved from reference TRBV5-1 and TRBJ1-1, is KAGVTQTPRYLIKTRGQQVTLSCSPISGHRSVSWYQQTPGQGLQFLFEYFSETQRNKGNFPGRFSGRQFSNSRSEMNVSTLELGDSALYLCASSLKGASTEAFFGQGTRLTVV.

The rearrangement joins TRBV15 to TRBJ2-7, with a possible D match to TRBD1 (6 bases). Matching the DNA end better, TRBJ2-5 makes the J call doubtful. The CDR3 contains 16 residues. Germline-derived CDR1 and CDR2 are LNHNV and YYDKDF (reference sequence). CDR3 region: CATSRVLGGGWETQYF. The CDR3 DNA is TGTGCCACCAGCAGAGTCCTAGGGGGTGGCTGGGAGACCCAGTACTTC.

This clonotype ranks as medium-sized. J is TRBJ2-3 and V is TRBV6-5; no definite D call. Germline V CDR1 and CDR2: MNHEY, SVGAGI. This CDR3 has 14 residues. Trimming pared 3 bases from V and 2 bases from J, leaving 9 bases between. The CDR3 coding sequence is TGTGCCAGCAGTTATGCGGCTGCCACAGATACGCAGTATTTT. This encodes CASSYAAATDTQYF.

About this clonotype: This may come from a read error, since a much larger clone is one base off. This chain links TRBV2 with TRBJ2-1; 9 nucleotides match TRBD1. With the DNA end fitting TRBJ2-7 better, the J assignment may be wrong. This CDR3 contains 16 residues. Germline V gene sequence: CDR1 SNHLY, CDR2 FYNNEI. The CDR3 reads CASSLRGTGFYNEQYF. CDR3 nucleotide sequence: TGTGCCAGCAGCCTCAGGGGGACAGGGTTCTACAATGAGCAGTACTTC.

The V gene is TRBV4-1, the J gene TRBJ2-7; 8 nucleotides align to TRBD2. The germline V gene encodes CDR1 MGHRA and CDR2 YSYEKL. V lost 0 bases and J lost 2; bases outside the gene matches: 6. The CDR3 spans 16 residues. This CDR3 is CASSQDAGRAAYEQYF. For the CDR3, the DNA is TGCGCCAGCAGCCAAGATGCCGGGAGGGCCGCCTACGAGCAGTACTTC.

Note on this clonotype: Given a much more abundant clone one base away, this may be a read error. V and J are TRBV7-2 and TRBJ2-7, with D tentatively TRBD2 (5 bases). The J call is in doubt because the DNA end fits TRBJ2-5 better. The CDR3 is 15 residues long. Per the germline V gene, CDR1 is SGHTA and CDR2 is FQGNSA. The chain's CDR3 is CASSTEGRRQGTQYF. The CDR3, as DNA: TGTGCCAGCAGCACAGAGGGCAGAAGACAAGGGACCCAGTACTTC.

This clonotype was picked up many times. The DNA for the CDR3 is TGTGCCACCAGGACCACTTCTGGGGCCAACGTCCTGACTTTC. Translating gives CATRTTSGANVLTF. The rearrangement links TRBV2 to TRBJ2-6; D call uncertain. Germline lookup yields CDR1 SNHLY and CDR2 FYNNEI. The V end lost 10 bases, the J end lost 1 base, and 11 bases lay between the germline ends. The CDR3 sequence is 14 residues long.

V is TRBV21-1 and J is TRBJ2-3. TRBV21-1 is a pseudogene locus. CDR3 length equals 13 residues. In DNA, the CDR3 is TGTGCCAGCAGCAAAGGGAAAACAGATACGCAGTATTTT. It translates to CASSKGKTDTQYF.

This rearrangement joins TRBV20-1 to TRBJ2-5; D might be TRBD1 or TRBD2, each matching 5 bases. The germline V gene encodes CDR1 DFQATT and CDR2 SNEGSKA (reference sequence). The length of the CDR3 is 14 residues. V shed 0 bases and J shed 11 bases, with 19 bases lying between them. CDR3 protein: CSARDRFRVWEQYF. CDR3 in DNA: TGCAGTGCTAGAGATCGCTTCAGGGTATGGGAGCAGTACTTC.

In its sample, this clonotype was seen a few times. A much larger clonotype is one base distant, so this may be a read error. The chain couples TRBV10-3 to TRBJ1-2; D gene ambiguous. The CDR3 contains 13 residues. Germline loops: CDR1 ENHRY, CDR2 SYGVKD. The CDR3 nucleotides read TGTGCCAGCAGTGAGTCGGGCAGCTATGGCTACACCTTC. Residues: CASSESGSYGYTF.

J is TRBJ2-5 and V is TRBV3-1, with D uncertain. The end of the DNA is better explained by TRBJ2-7, so the J call may be wrong. Germline loops: CDR1 LGHDT, CDR2 YNNKEL (reference sequence). This CDR3 is 14 amino acids long. The CDR3 loop is CASSQGSLAYEQYF. Written as DNA, the CDR3 is TGTGCCAGCAGCCAAGGGTCTCTGGCCTACGAGCAGTACTTC.

Regarding this clonotype: Relative to the germline gene, one junction end is altered; a read error may explain this. This chain joins TRBV29-1 and TRBJ2-3, with D maybe TRBD2 (6 bases). This CDR3 is 12 amino acids long. The germline V gene has CDR1 SQVTM and CDR2 ANQGSEA. This CDR3 is CGVEGGALAQYF. The CDR3 DNA follows: TGCGGCGTTGAAGGCGGGGCCCTGGCGCAGTATTTT.

This clonotype occurred once. The V and J genes are TRBV7-9 and TRBJ2-1; 9 nucleotides match TRBD2. V lost 4 bases and J lost 0; bases outside the gene matches: 10. Germline V lookup: CDR1 SEHNR, CDR2 FQNEAQ (reference sequence). This CDR3 comprises 18 residues. The CDR3 DNA is TGTGCCAGCAGCTCTGGTCGGAGAGCGGGGGGCTCCTACAATGAGCAGTTCTTC. Translating gives CASSSGRRAGGSYNEQFF.

About this clonotype: A single base separates this from a much larger clone, so it may be a read error. This chain connects TRBV2 to TRBJ2-5, with 9 nucleotides matching TRBD1. The CDR3 covers 13 residues. V shed 6 bases, J shed 13 bases, and the junction held 12 bases outside the gene matches. Germline values: CDR1 SNHLY, CDR2 FYNNEI. The chain's CDR3 is CASRLGQGTVLYF. Written as DNA, the CDR3 is TGTGCCAGCAGACTTGGACAGGGGACGGTACTGTACTTC.

This clonotype was counted at least ten times. The V call is TRBV7-2, the J call TRBJ1-2; D remains unclear. Germline loops: CDR1 SGHTA, CDR2 FQGNSA. The germline V and J ends were trimmed by 2 bases and 1 base, with 2 bases remaining between them. The CDR3 extends over 12 amino acids. The CDR3 DNA reads TGTGCCAGCAGCTTATTTAACTATGGCTACACCTTC. This codes for CASSLFNYGYTF.

Notes on this clonotype: A much larger clone is a single base away; this may be a read error. The V and J genes are TRBV7-2 and TRBJ2-7; no clear D gene. The DNA matches TRBJ2-5 better at its end, which makes the J call doubtful. The CDR3 spans 13 residues. CDR1 is SGHTA, CDR2 FQGNSA, per germline. The CDR3 region is CAGSLTGSGTQYF. The CDR3 bases are TGTGCCGGCAGCTTGACTGGAAGTGGGACCCAGTACTTC.